These 4 T cell receptor beta chains were sequenced from one sample in a study of T cell changes during pregnancy in multiple sclerosis. Clones were read by immunoSEQ multiplex PCR, and TCRdb kept only the in-frame ones, dropping some. This repertoire shows about 100,000 clones, about 90% found once; its top ten account for about 1.9%. This specimen was peripheral blood, taken after pregnancy. Receptors originate from a female donor with multiple sclerosis, enrolled in a pregnancy study.

The V and J genes are TRBV19 and TRBJ1-1, with 10 bases identical to TRBD1. Germline CDR1 is LNHDA and CDR2 is SQIVND (reference sequence). The CDR3 has 16 residues. After removal of 6 bases from V and 5 bases from J, the junction contained 12 bases not matched to a gene. CDR3 in amino acids: CASRRQGAAGDTEAFF. Written as DNA, the CDR3 is TGTGCCAGTAGGAGACAGGGGGCGGCAGGGGATACTGAAGCTTTCTTT.

This clone is a singleton in its sample. The gene calls are TRBV2 and TRBJ1-2; maybe TRBD1 (6 bases). CDR3 length: 16 residues. V lost 6 bases to trimming and J lost 6 bases, with 23 bases between them. CDR1 is SNHLY and CDR2 is FYNNEI in the germline V gene. The CDR3 sequence is CASRTDSFGPYNGYTF. The CDR3 DNA reads as TGTGCCAGCAGGACGGACAGCTTTGGGCCTTATAATGGCTACACCTTC.

The chain has TRBV15 and TRBJ2-2; 9 nucleotides line up with TRBD1. CDR1 LNHNV and CDR2 YYDKDF come from the germline V gene (reference sequence). V lost 4 bases and J lost 0; bases outside the gene matches: 3. This CDR3 has 16 residues. CDR3 residues: CATSTRQGANTGELFF. Here the CDR3 DNA reads TGTGCCACCAGCACTAGACAGGGGGCGAACACCGGGGAGCTGTTTTTT.

This sequence joins TRBV5-1 and TRBJ1-2, with TRBD1 matching over 7 bases. The V and J ends lost 7 bases and 7 bases, in that order; junction bases with no gene match: 7. This CDR3 comprises 12 residues. Germline V gene sequence: CDR1 SGHRS, CDR2 YFSETQ. CDR3 DNA: TGCGCCAGCGAGCAGGGGGAGAGTGGCTACACCTTC. Amino acid sequence: CASEQGESGYTF.